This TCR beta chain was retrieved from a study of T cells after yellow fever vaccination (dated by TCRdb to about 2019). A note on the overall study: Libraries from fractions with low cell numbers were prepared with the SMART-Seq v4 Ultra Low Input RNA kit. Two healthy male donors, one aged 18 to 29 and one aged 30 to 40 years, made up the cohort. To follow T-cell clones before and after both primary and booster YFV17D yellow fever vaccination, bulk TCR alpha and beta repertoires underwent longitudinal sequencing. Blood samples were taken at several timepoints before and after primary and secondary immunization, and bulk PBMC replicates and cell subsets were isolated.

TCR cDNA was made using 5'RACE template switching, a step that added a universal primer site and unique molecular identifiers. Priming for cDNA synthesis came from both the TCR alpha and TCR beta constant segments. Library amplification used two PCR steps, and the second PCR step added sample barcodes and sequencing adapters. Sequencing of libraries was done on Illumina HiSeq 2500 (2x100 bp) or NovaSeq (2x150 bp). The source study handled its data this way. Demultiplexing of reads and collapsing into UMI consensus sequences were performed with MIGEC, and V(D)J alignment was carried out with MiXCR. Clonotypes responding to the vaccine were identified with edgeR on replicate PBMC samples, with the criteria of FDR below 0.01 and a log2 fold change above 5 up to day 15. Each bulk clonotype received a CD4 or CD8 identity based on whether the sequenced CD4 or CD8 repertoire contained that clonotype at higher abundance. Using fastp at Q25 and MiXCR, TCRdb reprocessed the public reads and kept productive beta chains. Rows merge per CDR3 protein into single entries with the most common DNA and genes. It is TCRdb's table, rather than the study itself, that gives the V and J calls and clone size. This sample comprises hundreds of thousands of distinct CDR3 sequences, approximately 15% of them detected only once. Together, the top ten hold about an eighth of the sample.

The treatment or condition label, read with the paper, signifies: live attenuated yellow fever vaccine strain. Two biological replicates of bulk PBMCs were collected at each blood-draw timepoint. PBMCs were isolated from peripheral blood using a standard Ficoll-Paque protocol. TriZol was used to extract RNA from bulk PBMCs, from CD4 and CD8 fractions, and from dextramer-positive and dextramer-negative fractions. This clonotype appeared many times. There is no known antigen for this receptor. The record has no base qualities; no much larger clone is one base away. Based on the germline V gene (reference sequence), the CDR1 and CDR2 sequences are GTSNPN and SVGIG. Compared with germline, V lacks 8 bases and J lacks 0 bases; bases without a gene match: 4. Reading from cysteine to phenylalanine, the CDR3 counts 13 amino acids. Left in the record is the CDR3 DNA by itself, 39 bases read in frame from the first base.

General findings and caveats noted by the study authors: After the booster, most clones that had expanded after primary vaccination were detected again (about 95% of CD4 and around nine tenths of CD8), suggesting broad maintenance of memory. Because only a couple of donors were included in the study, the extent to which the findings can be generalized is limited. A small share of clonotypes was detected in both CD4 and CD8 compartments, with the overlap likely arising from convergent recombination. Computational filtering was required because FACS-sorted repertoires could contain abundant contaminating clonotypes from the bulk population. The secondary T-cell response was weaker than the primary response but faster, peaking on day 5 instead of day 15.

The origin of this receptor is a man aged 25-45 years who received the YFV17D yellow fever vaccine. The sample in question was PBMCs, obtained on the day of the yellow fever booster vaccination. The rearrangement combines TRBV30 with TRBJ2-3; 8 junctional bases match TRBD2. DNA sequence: TGTGCCCGTAGCGGGGTTAGCACAGATACGCAGTATTTT. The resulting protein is CARSGVSTDTQYF.